Listed below are T cell receptor beta chains from one sample, sequenced in a study of T cell responses to AZD1222 COVID-19 vaccine. Clones were sequenced by immunoSEQ multiplex PCR, and TCRdb holds only the in-frame ones, with some missing. The sample yields about 120,000 clones, approximately 93% seen once. The specimen comprised peripheral blood, sampled on day 0 of AZD1222 vaccination. The receptors stem from an adult in good health. Both conserved end residues are trimmed from each CDR3. Size values are once, few and many counts, or a class for expanded clones, and some rows have none.

abundance: .
v_gene: TRBV6-2/TRBV6-3
j_gene: TRBJ2-7
CDR3aa: ASSRQGARYEQY

abundance: .
v_gene: TRBV5-8
j_gene: TRBJ1-1
CDR3aa: ASSLFGAEAF

abundance: once
v_gene: TRBV27
j_gene: TRBJ2-7
CDR3aa: ASSLTPWGGDYEQY

abundance: .
v_gene: TRBV27
j_gene: TRBJ2-1
CDR3aa: ASSLSYGANEQF

abundance: .
v_gene: TRBV19
j_gene: TRBJ1-1
CDR3aa: ASIRDGLNTEAF

abundance: .
v_gene: TRBV18
j_gene: TRBJ2-1
CDR3aa: ASSPVLLAEGSYNEQF

abundance: .
v_gene: TRBV9
j_gene: TRBJ1-6
CDR3aa: ASSVGQGGSPLH

abundance: .
v_gene: TRBV30
j_gene: TRBJ1-1
CDR3aa: ASIRDVNTEAF

abundance: .
v_gene: TRBV15
j_gene: TRBJ2-1
CDR3aa: ATSGTRNDEQF

abundance: .
v_gene: TRBV5-6
j_gene: TRBJ1-1
CDR3aa: ASSLPATGVDTEAF

abundance: .
v_gene: TRBV19
j_gene: TRBJ2-5
CDR3aa: ASSKTGTSFSRETQY

abundance: .
v_gene: TRBV14
j_gene: .
CDR3aa: ASSQGGDAYEQY

abundance: .
v_gene: TRBV18
j_gene: TRBJ1-2
CDR3aa: ASSPTGQSQTYGYT

abundance: .
v_gene: TRBV4-1
j_gene: TRBJ1-2
CDR3aa: ASSHTLRGSANYGYT

abundance: .
v_gene: TRBV5-8
j_gene: TRBJ1-1
CDR3aa: ASSLRQGLNTEAF

abundance: .
v_gene: TRBV11-2
j_gene: TRBJ1-2
CDR3aa: ASSSIRGGYT

abundance: .
v_gene: TRBV12-3/TRBV12-4
j_gene: TRBJ2-3
CDR3aa: ASSSGQYTQY

abundance: once
v_gene: TRBV27
j_gene: TRBJ1-1
CDR3aa: AGPGVDTEAF

abundance: .
v_gene: TRBV7-9
j_gene: TRBJ1-5
CDR3aa: ASSLFNGSNQPQH

abundance: .
v_gene: TRBV2
j_gene: TRBJ2-6
CDR3aa: ASSEARNSGANVLT

abundance: .
v_gene: TRBV12-3/TRBV12-4
j_gene: TRBJ1-1
CDR3aa: ASVGGARSAF

abundance: .
v_gene: TRBV5-1
j_gene: TRBJ1-6
CDR3aa: ASSLVPGPGDYSPLH

abundance: .
v_gene: TRBV10-1
j_gene: TRBJ2-7
CDR3aa: ASSESYRGHEQY

abundance: once
v_gene: TRBV6-2/TRBV6-3
j_gene: TRBJ2-7
CDR3aa: ASSYGHILAYEQY

abundance: .
v_gene: TRBV28
j_gene: TRBJ2-2
CDR3aa: ASTFLGDREKTGELF

abundance: .
v_gene: TRBV28
j_gene: TRBJ2-1
CDR3aa: ASSRDRGGNEQF

abundance: .
v_gene: TRBV14
j_gene: TRBJ2-7
CDR3aa: ASSQEGGWGLSYEQY

abundance: .
v_gene: TRBV27
j_gene: TRBJ1-1
CDR3aa: ASRSGTVNTEAF

abundance: .
v_gene: TRBV18
j_gene: TRBJ2-3
CDR3aa: ASSPPVTGRNADTQY

abundance: .
v_gene: TRBV20-1
j_gene: TRBJ2-1
CDR3aa: SAKRVNEQF

abundance: .
v_gene: TRBV25-1
j_gene: TRBJ2-7
CDR3aa: ASSAGLNSIEQY

abundance: once
v_gene: TRBV29-1
j_gene: TRBJ1-2
CDR3aa: SVGKYRADYGYT

abundance: .
v_gene: TRBV5-6
j_gene: TRBJ2-7
CDR3aa: ASSLDTGAYEQY

abundance: .
v_gene: TRBV7-9
j_gene: TRBJ1-3
CDR3aa: ASSLLVEANTIY

abundance: .
v_gene: TRBV3-1/TRBV3-2
j_gene: TRBJ2-2
CDR3aa: ASSQDPLGPGELF

abundance: once
v_gene: TRBV12-5
j_gene: TRBJ1-4
CDR3aa: ASGSSLTVATNEKLF

abundance: .
v_gene: TRBV5-4
j_gene: TRBJ1-6
CDR3aa: ASSGPGQGISPLH

abundance: .
v_gene: TRBV9
j_gene: TRBJ2-1
CDR3aa: ASSAGTSGPSGNEQF

abundance: .
v_gene: TRBV5-5
j_gene: TRBJ1-4
CDR3aa: ASSLADTTNEKLF

abundance: .
v_gene: TRBV7-9
j_gene: TRBJ2-5
CDR3aa: ASSYPDRQETQY

abundance: .
v_gene: TRBV27
j_gene: TRBJ2-7
CDR3aa: ASSLTGAYEQY

abundance: .
v_gene: TRBV7-9
j_gene: TRBJ2-7
CDR3aa: ASSLGWGLAVSSYEQY

abundance: .
v_gene: TRBV28
j_gene: TRBJ2-7
CDR3aa: ASSTAGPLGEQY

abundance: .
v_gene: TRBV27
j_gene: TRBJ1-2
CDR3aa: ASSLADRESGYT

abundance: .
v_gene: TRBV5-8
j_gene: TRBJ2-7
CDR3aa: ASSRPTSSYEQY

abundance: .
v_gene: TRBV15
j_gene: TRBJ2-1
CDR3aa: ATSREVRAPGNNEQF

abundance: .
v_gene: TRBV5-1
j_gene: TRBJ1-2
CDR3aa: ASSFSDRVNYGYT

abundance: .
v_gene: TRBV6-5
j_gene: TRBJ1-4
CDR3aa: ASSYGGESGEKLF

abundance: .
v_gene: TRBV6-5
j_gene: TRBJ1-6
CDR3aa: ASSYSRTANSPLH

abundance: .
v_gene: TRBV20-1
j_gene: TRBJ2-7
CDR3aa: SAKAGVEQY

abundance: .
v_gene: TRBV28
j_gene: TRBJ1-5
CDR3aa: ASSLEVLLGPQH

abundance: .
v_gene: TRBV7-8
j_gene: TRBJ2-1
CDR3aa: ASVRLGNNEQF

abundance: .
v_gene: TRBV5-5
j_gene: TRBJ2-1
CDR3aa: ASSRLTVLQNEQF

abundance: .
v_gene: TRBV28
j_gene: TRBJ2-1
CDR3aa: ASSYRLAGVKQF

abundance: .
v_gene: TRBV18
j_gene: TRBJ2-1
CDR3aa: ASSPGWHEQF

abundance: once
v_gene: TRBV19
j_gene: TRBJ2-7
CDR3aa: ASSISGTFYEQY

abundance: .
v_gene: TRBV7-9
j_gene: TRBJ2-5
CDR3aa: ASSLDLMKETQY

abundance: .
v_gene: TRBV18
j_gene: TRBJ2-7
CDR3aa: ASSPDFGTREEQY